This T cell receptor (beta chain) originates from a study of identical twins. TCRdb reanalysed the 5' RACE reads using MiXCR and keeps one entry per CDR3 protein. This table has some 760,000 distinct CDR3 sequences, about 18% appearing once. The V end was cut by 5 bases, the J end by 2 bases, with 9 bases between. Per the germline V gene, CDR1 is SGHTA and CDR2 is FQGTGA. The CDR3 loop spans 13 amino acids. These data were also filed under a second study, of T cells expressing NK-cell markers. That paper states: Topping the CD3+CD56-NKG2C+ fraction as well were these clonotypes, in a few donors.

The V call is TRBV7-3, the J call TRBJ2-5; D remains unclear. This TCR came from a young woman in good health. The sequencing sample was made of PBMCs. The CDR3 coding sequence is TGTGCCAGCAGCGCGAGCTATCAAGAGACCCAGTACTTC. Protein product: CASSASYQETQYF.